Following are 23 T cell receptor beta chains from one sample sequenced in a study of shared clonotypes between healthy human individuals. TCRdb keeps only in-frame clones here, not all; method: immunoSEQ multiplex PCR. The sample consists of over a million clones, about 70% of them appearing once. Source material: memory CD4+ T cells sorted from blood. Subset indicated: CD45RA-negative fraction. The source is a man aged 18 to 29 in good health.

For this clone: A much larger clone sits a single nucleotide away, making a read error possible. The chain combines TRBV7-2 with TRBJ1-6; D gene unclear. The CDR3 loop spans 13 amino acids. V lost 3 bases and J lost 7, with 7 bases in between. Germline CDR1 is SGHTA and CDR2 is FQGNSA. The CDR3: CASSLAGNSPLHF. In nucleotides, the CDR3 is TGTGCCAGCAGCTTGGCGGGGAATTCACCCCTCCACTTT.

CDR3 sequence reads: CASSRSSGTSGLSYNEQFF. The CDR3, as DNA: TGTGCCAGCAGCCGTTCGTCCGGGACTAGCGGGTTAAGCTACAATGAGCAGTTCTTC. The rearrangement uses TRBV11-3 and TRBJ2-1; 12 bases agree with TRBD2. CDR1 is SGHNT and CDR2 is YENEEA in the germline V gene. This CDR3 is built from 19 residues. After removal of 5 bases from V and 3 bases from J, the junction contained 14 bases not matched to a gene.

The chain employs TRBV7-2 and TRBJ2-2, with 8 bases aligning to TRBD2. Germline V lookup: CDR1 SGHTA, CDR2 FQGNSA. There are 17 residues in the CDR3. After removal of 7 bases from V and 4 bases from J, the junction contained 14 bases not matched to a gene. The CDR3 reads CASTKSRGGLGTGELFF. The DNA for the CDR3 is TGTGCCAGCACCAAATCCCGGGGGGGGCTGGGCACCGGGGAGCTGTTTTTT.

The count of this clone is one. The chain combines TRBV21-1 with TRBJ2-3; the table calls TRBD1, which could not be checked here. TRBV21-1 is a listed pseudogene. The CDR3 runs to 13 residues. The CDR3 DNA follows: TGTGCCAGCAGTGAGACAGGGAGAGATACGCAGTATTTT. Its translation is CASSETGRDTQYF.

The CDR3 DNA reads as TGTGCCAGCAGCCCTCTTAGCGGGCGCTCGACGGGAACGCAGTATTTT. It translates to CASSPLSGRSTGTQYF. This sequence joins TRBV11-2 and TRBJ2-3, with 7 bases matching TRBD2. V was clipped by 5 bases and J by 9 bases; unmatched bases: 17. The CDR3 totals 16 residues. Germline V gene data show CDR1 as SGHAT and CDR2 as FQNNGV.

This clone was seen ten or more times. The chain has TRBV11-2 and TRBJ2-7; 8 nucleotides match TRBD1. In germline, CDR1 is SGHAT, CDR2 FQNNGV. V gave up 0 bases and J gave up 4 bases; unmatched junction bases: 2. The CDR3 consists of 14 residues. The CDR3 here is CASSLDRGLYEQYF. The CDR3 nucleotides read TGTGCCAGCAGCTTAGACAGGGGGCTTTACGAGCAGTACTTC.

There are many counts of this clone. One end of the junction is discordant with germline, which a read error may explain. The V and J genes are TRBV20-1 and TRBJ1-2; 8 bases map to TRBD1. In germline, CDR1 is DFQATT, CDR2 SNEGSKA (reference sequence). The CDR3 sequence is 11 residues long. The CDR3 region has the DNA TGCAGTGCAGCGCAGGGGGCCTTAACTCGCTTC. Translated: CSAAQGALTRF.

This clone was seen a handful of times. The V and J genes are TRBV18 and TRBJ1-4; D is undetermined. Germline V gives CDR1 KGHSH, CDR2 LQKENI. The CDR3 has 15 residues. V lost 2 bases and J lost 0, with 7 bases in between. The chain's CDR3 is CASSPFDTTNEKLFF. Written as DNA, the CDR3 is TGTGCCAGCTCACCATTTGATACAACTAATGAAAAACTGTTTTTT. The full variable domain, with the rest looked up from reference TRBV18 and TRBJ1-4, is NAGVMQNPRHLVRRRGQEARLRCSPMKGHSHVYWYRQLPEEGLKFMVYLQKENIIDESGMPKERFSAEFPKEGPSILRIQQVVRGDSAAYFCASSPFDTTNEKLFFGSGTQLSVL.

For this clone: A junction end diverges from the germline sequence, so it may reflect a read error. The chain couples TRBV6-5 to TRBJ2-3; 10 bases are shared with TRBD2. Germline CDR1 reads MNHEY; CDR2 reads SVGAGI. The CDR3 has 15 amino acids. The CDR3 sequence is CASSYSSGSGDTQYF. CDR3 DNA: TGTGCCAGCAGCTACTCTAGCGGGAGTGGGGATACGCAGTATTTT.

This clone was seen only a few times. This sequence joins TRBV9 and TRBJ2-1; 9 bases fit TRBD2. Germline-derived CDR1 and CDR2 are SGDLS and YYNGEE. J lost 7 bases, V lost 2 bases, and 10 bases had no gene match. This CDR3 spans 16 amino acids. CDR3 bases: TGTGCCAGCAGCGTTAGCGTTAGCGGGGGTATAAATGAGCAGTTCTTC. Translated: CASSVSVSGGINEQFF. Full variable domain (missing parts from reference TRBV9 and TRBJ2-1): DSGVTQTPKHLITATGQRVTLRCSPRSGDLSVYWYQQSLDQGLQFLIQYYNGEERAKGNILERFSAQQFPDLHSELNLSSLELGDSALYFCASSVSVSGGINEQFFGPGTRLTVL.

This clone appeared many times. V gene TRBV19 combines with J gene TRBJ1-3, with 9 bases that match TRBD1. This CDR3 has 15 residues. The V segment lost 5 bases and the J segment 3 bases; nucleotides outside the gene matches: 5. Germline V CDR1 and CDR2: LNHDA, SQIVND (reference sequence). This CDR3 is CASSWDRERGNTIYF. In nucleotides, the CDR3 is TGTGCCAGTAGTTGGGACAGGGAGCGTGGAAACACCATATATTTT.

This sequence joins TRBV6-1 and TRBJ2-7; D is unclear. Trimming cost V 7 bases and J 2 bases, with 12 bases left between them. This CDR3 is built from 13 residues. Germline values: CDR1 MNHNS, CDR2 SASEGT. CDR3: CASIYSRTYEQYF. The DNA for the CDR3 is TGTGCCAGCATCTATTCTAGGACCTACGAGCAGTACTTC.

The chain joins TRBV5-6 to TRBJ2-7; no firm D call. This CDR3 comprises 14 residues. The V end lost 4 bases, the J end lost 2 bases, and 13 bases lay between the germline ends. CDR1 and CDR2 (germline): SGHDT, YYEEEE. CDR3 in amino acids: CASSRIPNAYEQYF. The DNA of the CDR3 is TGTGCCAGCAGCCGCATCCCGAACGCCTACGAGCAGTACTTC.

V usage is TRBV28 and J usage is TRBJ1-3; a weak D match, TRBD1 (5 bases). This CDR3 has 17 amino acids. Trimming took off 1 base at V and 4 bases at J, with 17 bases between the two ends. Germline values: CDR1 MDHEN, CDR2 SYDVKM. CDR3 DNA: TGTGCCAGCAGTTTATCCCCCATTGGCCGGGGGGGAAACACCATATATTTT. Translating gives CASSLSPIGRGGNTIYF.

V gene TRBV9 combines with J gene TRBJ1-6, with 7 bases matching TRBD1. V was pared by 3 bases and J by 10 bases, with 7 bases of the junction left unmatched. The CDR3 runs 14 residues. The V gene's germline CDR1 is SGDLS and CDR2 YYNGEE. CDR3 nucleotides: TGTGCCAGCAGCGCGATGACAGGGCCCTCACCCCTCCACTTT. As protein: CASSAMTGPSPLHF.

The V and J genes are TRBV7-9 and TRBJ2-2; weak D call: TRBD2 (5 bases). Germline loops: CDR1 SEHNR, CDR2 FQNEAQ (reference sequence). CDR3 length: 15 residues. V gave up 3 bases and J gave up 4 bases, with 12 bases separating them. CDR3 sequence: CASSFGVTSTGELFF. CDR3 bases: TGTGCCAGCAGCTTCGGGGTCACCTCCACCGGGGAGCTGTTTTTT.

V gene TRBV5-1 combines with J gene TRBJ2-7; perhaps TRBD1 as D (5 bases). The V and J ends lost 4 bases and 4 bases respectively, with 9 bases between them. Germline assignment: CDR1 SGHRS and CDR2 YFSETQ. The CDR3 sequence is 12 residues long. As DNA, the CDR3 is TGCGCCAGCAGCGCAGACAGTTACGAGCAGTACTTC. Translated, it gives CASSADSYEQYF. Together with reference TRBV5-1 and TRBJ2-7, the CDR3 gives the full variable domain: KAGVTQTPRYLIKTRGQQVTLSCSPISGHRSVSWYQQTPGQGLQFLFEYFSETQRNKGNFPGRFSGRQFSNSRSEMNVSTLELGDSALYLCASSADSYEQYFGPGTRLTVT.

The V and J genes are TRBV6-1 and TRBJ2-7; 14 positions agree with TRBD2. CDR1 MNHNS and CDR2 SASEGT come from the germline V gene. With V trimmed by 4 bases and J by 7 bases, 6 bases remained unmatched. The CDR3 contains 15 residues. CDR3: CASSATTSGGGEQYF. The DNA of the CDR3 is TGTGCCAGCAGTGCGACGACTAGCGGGGGGGGTGAGCAGTACTTC.

This clone came up once. The chain combines TRBV2 with TRBJ1-5; D is unresolved. The germline V and J ends were trimmed by 3 bases and 0 bases, with 9 bases remaining between them. From germline, CDR1 is SNHLY and CDR2 FYNNEI. This CDR3 has 15 residues. CDR3 residues: CASSDSPVSNQPQHF. The CDR3 nucleotides read TGTGCCAGCAGTGACTCGCCAGTTAGCAATCAGCCCCAGCATTTT.

The chain joins TRBV27 to TRBJ2-1; the D is unclear. V lost 2 bases, J lost 4 bases, and 12 bases lay in between. The CDR3 runs 15 residues. Per germline, CDR1 MNHEY and CDR2 SMNVEV (reference sequence). CDR3 region: CASSLALTAYNEQFF. The CDR3 region has the DNA TGTGCCAGCAGTTTAGCCCTCACGGCTTACAATGAGCAGTTCTTC.

The gene calls are TRBV4-3 and TRBJ2-7; 11 bases map to TRBD2. Germline V gene lookup returns CDR1 LGHNA and CDR2 YSLEER. The CDR3 has 16 residues. V lost 0 bases, J lost 8 bases, and 9 bases stayed unmatched. The CDR3 DNA reads TGCGCCAGCAGCCAAGACAGGACTAGCGGGTTTGGGCAGCAGTACTTC. Its protein is CASSQDRTSGFGQQYF.

The chain joins TRBV6-1 to TRBJ1-1; D remains unclear. Germline lookup yields CDR1 MNHNS and CDR2 SASEGT. The CDR3 has 13 amino acids. V lost 6 bases and J 0 bases, leaving 8 bases between the germline ends. For the CDR3, the DNA is TGTGCCAGCAGATATGAGATGAACACTGAAGCTTTCTTT. Protein sequence: CASRYEMNTEAFF.

There are a few counts of this clone. The gene calls are TRBV12-2 and TRBJ2-7. TRBV12-2 is labeled a pseudogene. The CDR3 contains 15 residues. The CDR3 nucleotides are TGTGCAAGTCGCTTAATCCGTTCAAGCTCCTACGAGCAGTACTTC. Translated: CASRLIRSSSYEQYF.